This T cell receptor beta chain was documented in a study of identical twins. One entry per CDR3 protein, called by TCRdb with MiXCR from the 5' RACE reads. Of hundreds of thousands of distinct CDR3 sequences in the sample, 5.5% to 6.5% were seen once. Sequencing input: naive T cells sorted from blood. This TCR was recovered from a man younger than 35 in good health.

The CDR3 region is CASSLITAATQYF. CDR3 sequence (DNA): TGTGCCAGCAGCCTCATCACAGCGGCGACCCAGTACTTC. The chain joins TRBV14 to TRBJ2-5, with D maybe TRBD2 (5 bases). Germline V gene lookup returns CDR1 SGHDN and CDR2 FVKESK. The length of the CDR3 is 13 residues. V was trimmed by 4 bases and J by 7 bases, leaving 13 bases between them. The full variable domain, completed using reference TRBV14 and TRBJ2-5, is EAGVTQFPSHSVIEKGQTVTLRCDPISGHDNLYWYRRVMGKEIKFLLHFVKESKQDESGMPNNRFLAERTGGTYSTLKVQPAELEDSGVYFCASSLITAATQYFGPGTRLLVL.